Below, 23 T cell receptor beta chains from the same sample are listed, as sequenced in a study of cytomegalovirus exposure and HLA in healthy donors. The study ran its PCR with 60 Vbeta and 13 Jbeta primers. Here immunoSEQ multiplex PCR was the method, and the copy in TCRdb shows in-frame clones only, minus some. The sample includes around 180,000 clones, about 81% of them seen just once. The source material was PBMCs. Receptors originate from a man aged 18-30 years in good health and CMV-seronegative.

The V gene is TRBV4-2, the J gene TRBJ1-2, with D possibly matching TRBD1 (6 bases). Germline CDR1 reads LGHNA; CDR2 reads YNFKEQ. The ends were cut back, 0 bases at V and 6 bases at J, with 14 bases in the middle. This CDR3 has 15 residues. CDR3 coding DNA: TGTGCCAGCAGCCAAGATTTATGGGGGCCCAATGGCTACACCTTC. Residues: CASSQDLWGPNGYTF.

The CDR3 region has the DNA TGTGCCAGTAGTATAATCCCGGACAGGGGTAATGAGCAGTTCTTC. It is translated as CASSIIPDRGNEQFF. This chain uses TRBV19 with TRBJ2-1; 9 positions match TRBD1. CDR3 length: 15 amino acids. Per germline, CDR1 LNHDA and CDR2 SQIVND (reference sequence). Trimming removed 2 bases from V and 7 bases from J; junction bases left unmatched: 6.

The chain employs TRBV5-1 and TRBJ1-2, with unresolved D. This CDR3 has 17 residues. The germline gives CDR1 SGHRS, CDR2 YFSETQ. V was pared by 0 bases and J by 8 bases, with 23 bases between. CDR3: CASSLAAAGPGKGGYTF. The CDR3 DNA is TGCGCCAGCAGCTTGGCGGCCGCCGGTCCGGGGAAGGGCGGCTACACCTTC.

This sequence joins TRBV7-6 and TRBJ1-5, with 11 bases lining up with TRBD1. This CDR3 region has 15 residues. V was clipped by 5 bases and J by 4 bases; unmatched bases: 4. From germline, CDR1 is SGHVS and CDR2 FNYEAQ. DNA of the CDR3: TGTGCCAGCAGCCCAGGACAGGGGGCGAATCAGCCCCAGCATTTT. Residues: CASSPGQGANQPQHF. Drawing the rest from reference TRBV7-6 and TRBJ1-5, the complete variable domain is GAGVSQSPRYKVTKRGQDVALRCDPISGHVSLYWYRQALGQGPEFLTYFNYEAQQDKSGLPNDRFSAERPEGSISTLTIQRTEQRDSAMYRCASSPGQGANQPQHFGDGTRLSIL.

This chain uses TRBV28 with TRBJ1-4, with a tentative D call TRBD1 (6 bases). Per the germline V gene, CDR1 is MDHEN and CDR2 is SYDVKM. The V and J ends lost 3 bases and 0 bases respectively, with 11 bases between them. The CDR3 consists of 16 residues. CDR3 DNA: TGTGCCAGCAGTTTCCACAGGGTTGCAACTAATGAAAAACTGTTTTTT. This translates into CASSFHRVATNEKLFF.

The genes are TRBV29-1 and TRBJ2-3, with TRBD2 as a possible D gene (6 bases). The germline gives CDR1 SQVTM, CDR2 ANQGSEA. The V gene lost 4 bases and the J gene lost 1 base, with 18 bases spanning the gap. This CDR3 has 16 residues. Here the CDR3 reads CSVGRWGRRGTDTQYF. CDR3 nucleotide sequence: TGCAGCGTTGGGAGGTGGGGGAGGCGAGGCACAGATACGCAGTATTTT.

This rearrangement joins TRBV23-1 to TRBJ2-7; maybe TRBD2 (6 bases). TRBV23-1 is placed among ORFs of uncertain function. This CDR3 region has 21 residues. Trimming pared 0 bases from V and 3 bases from J, leaving 30 bases between. In DNA, the CDR3 is TGCGCCAGCAGTCAATCGGAGGGGAGCGGGTTTTTACGGGAGAGGAGCTACGAGCAGTACTTC. It yields the protein CASSQSEGSGFLRERSYEQYF.

The rearrangement uses TRBV6-1 and TRBJ1-4; 11 nucleotides align to TRBD1. The trim removed 6 bases at V and 7 bases at J, leaving 4 bases unmatched. CDR3 length equals 14 residues. The germline gives CDR1 MNHNS, CDR2 SASEGT. CDR3 sequence: CASRSGTGGEKLFF. DNA for the CDR3: TGTGCCAGCAGGTCGGGGACAGGGGGTGAAAAACTGTTTTTT.

V is TRBV5-6 and J is TRBJ2-3; 8 bases fit TRBD2. CDR1 and CDR2 (germline): SGHDT, YYEEEE. Trimming cost V 4 bases and J 6 bases; bases outside gene matches: 13. The CDR3 is 16 amino acids. CDR3 sequence: CASSPRASGLTDTQYF. For the CDR3, the DNA is TGTGCCAGCAGCCCGAGGGCTAGCGGGCTGACGGATACGCAGTATTTT.

This chain links TRBV4-1 with TRBJ2-3; 12 nucleotides line up with TRBD2. The junction had 4 bases not matched to a gene; V was cut back by 4 bases and J by 2 bases. The CDR3 covers 16 residues. CDR1 is MGHRA, CDR2 YSYEKL, per germline. CDR3 region: CASSLGLAGNTDTQYF. In DNA, the CDR3 is TGCGCCAGCAGCCTTGGACTAGCGGGGAACACAGATACGCAGTATTTT.

The V call is TRBV5-6, the J call TRBJ1-2; no definite D call. This CDR3 spans 13 amino acids. Trimming removed 6 bases at V and 0 bases at J, with 9 bases between. The germline V gene has CDR1 SGHDT and CDR2 YYEEEE. The CDR3 loop is CASTLRANYGYTF. Here the CDR3 DNA reads TGTGCCAGCACGCTGAGGGCTAACTATGGCTACACCTTC.

J is TRBJ1-6 and V is TRBV27, with 9 bases identical to TRBD1. Germline CDR1 reads MNHEY; CDR2 reads SMNVEV (reference sequence). This CDR3 comprises 15 residues. The V and J ends lost 7 bases and 8 bases, in that order; junction bases with no gene match: 9. The CDR3 here is CASKTTGGGYSPLHF. The CDR3 DNA is TGTGCCAGCAAAACCACAGGGGGCGGTTATTCACCCCTCCACTTT.

The rearrangement joins TRBV9 to TRBJ2-5, with 8 bases fitting TRBD1. The CDR3 loop spans 16 amino acids. After removal of 0 bases from V and 6 bases from J, the junction contained 10 bases not matched to a gene. CDR1 and CDR2 (germline): SGDLS, YYNGEE. CDR3 sequence (DNA): TGTGCCAGCAGCGTAGGGGCGGACAGGGAGCGGAAGACCCAGTACTTC. Translated: CASSVGADRERKTQYF.

The chain carries TRBV29-1 and TRBJ2-5; 10 nucleotides agree with TRBD1. CDR1 SQVTM and CDR2 ANQGSEA come from the germline V gene. J was trimmed by 3 bases and V by 1 base; bases with no gene match: 11. This CDR3 has 17 residues. The CDR3 loop is CSVEGGFPGTGEETQYF. For the CDR3, the DNA is TGCAGCGTTGAAGGAGGGTTTCCCGGGACAGGGGAAGAGACCCAGTACTTC.

This clone has only a few counts. The chain has TRBV5-1 and TRBJ1-1, with 9 nucleotides matching TRBD1. Germline loops: CDR1 SGHRS, CDR2 YFSETQ. The CDR3 has 16 amino acids. The junction had 11 bases not matched to a gene; V was cut back by 5 bases and J by 3 bases. The CDR3 sequence is CASSSGTGFWDTEAFF. The CDR3 DNA follows: TGCGCCAGCAGTTCCGGGACAGGGTTTTGGGACACTGAAGCTTTCTTT.

This chain uses TRBV18 with TRBJ1-5; the D gene is possibly TRBD1 (5 bases). The germline gives CDR1 KGHSH, CDR2 LQKENI. This CDR3 has 15 amino acids. V gave up 3 bases and J gave up 6 bases, with 15 bases separating them. CDR3 coding DNA: TGTGCCAGCTCACCGGTCCGGACAACGTCTCAGCCCCAGCATTTT. It yields the protein CASSPVRTTSQPQHF. Complete variable domain (other parts from reference TRBV18 and TRBJ1-5): NAGVMQNPRHLVRRRGQEARLRCSPMKGHSHVYWYRQLPEEGLKFMVYLQKENIIDESGMPKERFSAEFPKEGPSILRIQQVVRGDSAAYFCASSPVRTTSQPQHFGDGTRLSIL.

The V gene is TRBV12-5, the J gene TRBJ1-4; D may be TRBD1 (6 bases). Trimming left V 6 bases short and J 3 bases short, with 14 bases between. The CDR3 has 15 residues. Germline V gene data show CDR1 as LGHNT and CDR2 as FRNRAP. Here the CDR3 DNA reads TGTGCTAGTGGAGGCACAGGGACCTCTAATGAAAAACTGTTTTTT. Protein product: CASGGTGTSNEKLFF.

CDR3 nucleotides: TGTGCCACCAGCAGCCCCCCTTCGCGGTTCCCAAATGCGAACACCGGGGAGCTGTTTTTT. Translated: CATSSPPSRFPNANTGELFF. The chain is built from TRBV15 and TRBJ2-2; D uncertain. CDR1 and CDR2 (germline): LNHNV, YYDKDF (reference sequence). This CDR3 is built from 20 residues. V shed 3 bases and J shed 0 bases, with 23 bases lying between them.

This chain joins TRBV13 and TRBJ2-5; 11 bases map to TRBD1. Germline trimming cut 7 bases from V and 5 bases from J; bases unmatched to any gene: 15. From germline, CDR1 is PRHDT and CDR2 FYEKMQ (reference sequence). The CDR3 runs 17 residues. The CDR3 DNA follows: TGTGCCAGCACCCCCATCGCTGGGACAGGGGGTTGGGAGACCCAGTACTTC. Translated, it gives CASTPIAGTGGWETQYF.

This rearrangement joins TRBV28 to TRBJ2-7, with TRBD1 identical over 7 bases. The CDR3 extends over 14 amino acids. The germline CDR1 and CDR2 sequences are MDHEN and SYDVKM. Trimming removed 7 bases from V and 5 bases from J; junction bases left unmatched: 11. The CDR3 DNA is TGTGCCAGCACCCTAAACAGGGGTATCAACGAGCAGTACTTC. It is translated as CASTLNRGINEQYF. The full variable domain, in which reference TRBV28 and TRBJ2-7 provide the parts outside the CDR3, is DVKVTQSSRYLVKRTGEKVFLECVQDMDHENMFWYRQDPGLGLRLIYFSYDVKMKEKGDIPEGYSVSREKKERFSLILESASTNQTSMYLCASTLNRGINEQYFGPGTRLTVT.

The gene calls are TRBV7-6 and TRBJ2-1, with 9 bases identical to TRBD2. V shed 0 bases and J 0 bases; nucleotides not matched to a gene: 15. Germline V lookup: CDR1 SGHVS, CDR2 FNYEAQ. The CDR3 totals 21 residues. In DNA form, the CDR3 reads TGTGCCAGCAGCTTAGCGTGGGGTGGGTTTAGCGGGAGAGGCTCCTACAATGAGCAGTTCTTC. Its translation is CASSLAWGGFSGRGSYNEQFF.

This clone was picked up a small number of times. The chain joins TRBV6-5 to TRBJ1-4; a possible D gene is TRBD1 (6 bases). Trimming cost V 2 bases and J 7 bases, with 17 bases left between them. Germline CDR1 is MNHEY and CDR2 is SVGAGI. CDR3 size: 16 residues. The CDR3 spells CASSYTWAGAGEKLFF. For the CDR3, the DNA is TGTGCCAGCAGTTACACTTGGGCAGGGGCTGGTGAAAAACTGTTTTTT.

This rearrangement joins TRBV30 to TRBJ1-2; 8 bases are a match to TRBD1. With V trimmed by 4 bases and J by 8 bases, 9 bases remained unmatched. This CDR3 region has 13 residues. CDR1 and CDR2 (germline): GTSNPN, SVGIG (reference sequence). The CDR3 nucleotides read TGTGCCTGGACTCTCGGACAGGGACGGGGCTACACCTTC. Amino acid sequence: CAWTLGQGRGYTF.